This T cell receptor (beta chain) is from a study of blood T cell repertoires in COVID-19. Study background: Some COVID-19 samples were acute and others convalescent; all came from the United States, Italy and Spain. Sample material is recorded as cDNA or gDNA derived from T cells, B-cell-depleted T cells, or PBMCs.

J gave up 3 bases and V 4 bases, and 5 bases lay outside the gene matches. Germline values: CDR1 GTSNPN, CDR2 SVGIG (reference sequence). The CDR3 is 14 residues long. Seattle enrolled patients during active infection and tracked them longitudinally. The data were produced by immunoSEQ multiplex PCR, yet TCRdb's version contains in-frame clones alone and is incomplete. The sample consists of fewer than 95,000 clones, 74% of them appearing once. V usage is TRBV30 and J usage is TRBJ2-2; TRBD2 matches 7 bases. The TCR originated in a man between 65 and 85 years old with COVID-19, enrolled during active disease. The sample consisted of peripheral blood. The CDR3 nucleotides read TGTGCCTGGAACCCGGGAGGAGACACCGGGGAGCTGTTTTTT. The encoded protein is CAWNPGGDTGELFF.